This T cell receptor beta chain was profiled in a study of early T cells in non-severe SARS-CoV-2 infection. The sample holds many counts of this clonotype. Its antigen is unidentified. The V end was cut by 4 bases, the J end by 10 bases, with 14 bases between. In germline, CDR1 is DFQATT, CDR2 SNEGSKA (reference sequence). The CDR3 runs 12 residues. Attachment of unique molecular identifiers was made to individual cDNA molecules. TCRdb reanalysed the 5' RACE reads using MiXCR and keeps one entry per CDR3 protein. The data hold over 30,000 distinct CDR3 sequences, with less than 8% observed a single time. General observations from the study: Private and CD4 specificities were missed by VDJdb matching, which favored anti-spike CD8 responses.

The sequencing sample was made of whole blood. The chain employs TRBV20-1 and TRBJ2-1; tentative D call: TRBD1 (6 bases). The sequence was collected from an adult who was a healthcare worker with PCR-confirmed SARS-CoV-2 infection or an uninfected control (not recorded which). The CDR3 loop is CSATSSGVEQFF. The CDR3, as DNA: TGCAGTGCTACCTCCTCAGGGGTCGAGCAGTTCTTC.